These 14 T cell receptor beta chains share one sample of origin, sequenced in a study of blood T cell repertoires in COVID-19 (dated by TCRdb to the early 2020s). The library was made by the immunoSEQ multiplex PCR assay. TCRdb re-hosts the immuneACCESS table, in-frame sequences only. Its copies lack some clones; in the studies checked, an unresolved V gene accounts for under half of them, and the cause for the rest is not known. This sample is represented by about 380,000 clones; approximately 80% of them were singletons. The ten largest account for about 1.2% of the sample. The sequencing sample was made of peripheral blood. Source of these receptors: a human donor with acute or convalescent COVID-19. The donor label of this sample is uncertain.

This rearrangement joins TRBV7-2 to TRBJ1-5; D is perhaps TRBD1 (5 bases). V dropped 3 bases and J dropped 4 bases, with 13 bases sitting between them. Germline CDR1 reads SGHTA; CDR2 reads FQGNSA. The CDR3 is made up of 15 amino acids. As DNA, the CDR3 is TGTGCCAGCAGCTTTACTACGACAGTTAATCAGCCCCAGCATTTT. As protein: CASSFTTTVNQPQHF.

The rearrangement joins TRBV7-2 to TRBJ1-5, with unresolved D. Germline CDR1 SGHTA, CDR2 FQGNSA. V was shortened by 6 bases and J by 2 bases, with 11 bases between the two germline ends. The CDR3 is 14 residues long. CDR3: CASSPSIGNQPQHF. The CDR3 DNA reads TGTGCCAGCAGTCCGTCGATAGGCAATCAGCCCCAGCATTTT.

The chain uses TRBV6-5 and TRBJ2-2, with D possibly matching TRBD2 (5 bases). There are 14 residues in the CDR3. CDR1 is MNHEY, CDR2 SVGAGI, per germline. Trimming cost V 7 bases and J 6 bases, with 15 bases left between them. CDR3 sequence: CASTTDFRSGELFF. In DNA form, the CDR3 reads TGTGCCAGCACGACGGACTTTCGTTCCGGGGAGCTGTTTTTT.

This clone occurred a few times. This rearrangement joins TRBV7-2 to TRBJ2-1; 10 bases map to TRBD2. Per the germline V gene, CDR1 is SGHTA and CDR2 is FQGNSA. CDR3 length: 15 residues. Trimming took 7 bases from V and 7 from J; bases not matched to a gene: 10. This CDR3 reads CASKNGGTSANEQFF. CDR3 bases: TGTGCCAGCAAAAATGGGGGGACTAGCGCGAATGAGCAGTTCTTC.

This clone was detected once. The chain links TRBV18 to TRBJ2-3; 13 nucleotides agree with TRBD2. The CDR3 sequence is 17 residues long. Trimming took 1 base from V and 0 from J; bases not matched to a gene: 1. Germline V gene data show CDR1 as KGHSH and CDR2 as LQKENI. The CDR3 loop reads CASSPRGLAGSTDTQYF. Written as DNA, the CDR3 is TGTGCCAGCTCACCACGGGGACTAGCGGGGAGCACAGATACGCAGTATTTT. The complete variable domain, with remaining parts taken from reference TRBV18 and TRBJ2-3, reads NAGVMQNPRHLVRRRGQEARLRCSPMKGHSHVYWYRQLPEEGLKFMVYLQKENIIDESGMPKERFSAEFPKEGPSILRIQQVVRGDSAAYFCASSPRGLAGSTDTQYFGPGTRLTVL.

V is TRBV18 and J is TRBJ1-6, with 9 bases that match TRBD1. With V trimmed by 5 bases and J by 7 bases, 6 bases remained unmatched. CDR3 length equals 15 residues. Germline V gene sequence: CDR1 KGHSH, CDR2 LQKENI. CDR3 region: CASSWGQGRNSPLHF. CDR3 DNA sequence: TGTGCCAGCTCATGGGGACAGGGACGGAATTCACCCCTCCACTTT.

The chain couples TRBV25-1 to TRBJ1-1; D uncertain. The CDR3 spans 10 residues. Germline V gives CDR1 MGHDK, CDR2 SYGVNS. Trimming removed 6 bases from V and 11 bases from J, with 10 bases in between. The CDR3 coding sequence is TGTGCCAGCAGCGGGAGGGTCGCTTTCTTT. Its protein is CASSGRVAFF.

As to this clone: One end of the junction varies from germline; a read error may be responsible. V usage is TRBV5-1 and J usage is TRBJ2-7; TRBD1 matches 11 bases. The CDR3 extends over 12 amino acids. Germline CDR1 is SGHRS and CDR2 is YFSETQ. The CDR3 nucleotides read TGCGCCAGCAGCCTGGACAGGGGGCGCCGTGACTTC. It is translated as CASSLDRGRRDF. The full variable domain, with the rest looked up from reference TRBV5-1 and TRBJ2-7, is KAGVTQTPRYLIKTRGQQVTLSCSPISGHRSVSWYQQTPGQGLQFLFEYFSETQRNKGNFPGRFSGRQFSNSRSEMNVSTLELGDSALYLCASSLDRGRRDFGPGTRLTVT.

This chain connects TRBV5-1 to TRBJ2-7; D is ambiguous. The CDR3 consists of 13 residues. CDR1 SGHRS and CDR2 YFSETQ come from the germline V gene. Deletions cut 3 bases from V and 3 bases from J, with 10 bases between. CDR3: CASSSQWSYEQYF. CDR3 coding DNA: TGCGCCAGCAGCTCTCAGTGGAGCTACGAGCAGTACTTC.

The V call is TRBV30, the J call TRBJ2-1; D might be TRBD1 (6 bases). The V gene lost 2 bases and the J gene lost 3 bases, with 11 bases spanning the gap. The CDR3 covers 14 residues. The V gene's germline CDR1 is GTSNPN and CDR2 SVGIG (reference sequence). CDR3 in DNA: TGTGCCTGGAGTCTACAGGGCCTCTACAATGAGCAGTTCTTC. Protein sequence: CAWSLQGLYNEQFF.

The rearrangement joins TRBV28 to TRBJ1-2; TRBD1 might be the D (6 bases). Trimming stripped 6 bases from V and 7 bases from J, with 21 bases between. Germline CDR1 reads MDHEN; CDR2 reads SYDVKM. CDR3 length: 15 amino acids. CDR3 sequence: CASRDTGGTRVGYTF. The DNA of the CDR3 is TGTGCCAGCAGGGATACCGGTGGGACACGGGTTGGCTACACCTTC.

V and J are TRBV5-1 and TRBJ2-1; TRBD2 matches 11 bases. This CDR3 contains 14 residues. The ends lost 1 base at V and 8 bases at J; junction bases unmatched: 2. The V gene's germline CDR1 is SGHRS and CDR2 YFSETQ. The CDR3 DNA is TGCGCCAGCAGCTTGATAGCGGGAGGGTATGAGCAGTTCTTC. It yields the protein CASSLIAGGYEQFF.

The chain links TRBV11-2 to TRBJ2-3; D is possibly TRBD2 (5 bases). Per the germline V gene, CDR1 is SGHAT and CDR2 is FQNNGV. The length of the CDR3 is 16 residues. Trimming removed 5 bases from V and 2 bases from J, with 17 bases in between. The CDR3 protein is CASSLTPRGSTDTQYF. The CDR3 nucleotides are TGTGCCAGCAGCCTAACCCCACGGGGATCCACAGATACGCAGTATTTT.

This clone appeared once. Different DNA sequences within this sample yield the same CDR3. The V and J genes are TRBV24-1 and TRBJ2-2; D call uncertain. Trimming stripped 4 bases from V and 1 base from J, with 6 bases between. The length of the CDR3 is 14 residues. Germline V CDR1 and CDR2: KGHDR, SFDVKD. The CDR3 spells CATSDPGNTGELFF. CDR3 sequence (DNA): TGTGCCACCAGTGACCCGGGGAACACCGGGGAGCTGTTTTTT.